This TCR beta chain was sequenced for a study of identifying expanded T cells in peripheral blood. A remark on this clone: Antigen unknown.

Whole-study results and caveats: Technical replicates showed roughly 1.2 changed clones; roughly two weeks 15 to 20; four weeks 19. Roughly two-week clone count variance significantly increased as total template count grew.

Healthy donors had no documented immune events, such as infections, while sampled. This CDR3 has 13 residues. The V end was cut by 1 base, the J end by 2 bases, with 6 bases between. CDR1 is SEHNR and CDR2 is FQNEAQ in the germline V gene (reference sequence). Profiled with immunoSEQ multiplex PCR; TCRdb holds only in-frame clones, not every one. The table records approximately 80,000 clones, about 83% of them present only once. This receptor was obtained from a person aged 18-70 years in good health. V gene TRBV7-9 combines with J gene TRBJ2-7, with unresolved D. Sample: blood. The DNA of the CDR3 is TGTGCCAGCAGCTTAGGAACCCCCTACGAGCAGTACTTC. It codes for CASSLGTPYEQYF.